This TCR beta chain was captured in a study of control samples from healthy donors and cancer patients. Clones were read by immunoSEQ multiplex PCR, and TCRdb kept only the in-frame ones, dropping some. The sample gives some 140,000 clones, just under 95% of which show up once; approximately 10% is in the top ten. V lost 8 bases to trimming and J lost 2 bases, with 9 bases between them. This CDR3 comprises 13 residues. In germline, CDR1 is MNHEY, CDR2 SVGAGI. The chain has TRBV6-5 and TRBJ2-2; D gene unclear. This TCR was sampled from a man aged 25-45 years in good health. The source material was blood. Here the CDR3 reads CASCQVNTGELFF. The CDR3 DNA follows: TGTGCCAGCTGCCAGGTCAACACCGGGGAGCTGTTTTTT.